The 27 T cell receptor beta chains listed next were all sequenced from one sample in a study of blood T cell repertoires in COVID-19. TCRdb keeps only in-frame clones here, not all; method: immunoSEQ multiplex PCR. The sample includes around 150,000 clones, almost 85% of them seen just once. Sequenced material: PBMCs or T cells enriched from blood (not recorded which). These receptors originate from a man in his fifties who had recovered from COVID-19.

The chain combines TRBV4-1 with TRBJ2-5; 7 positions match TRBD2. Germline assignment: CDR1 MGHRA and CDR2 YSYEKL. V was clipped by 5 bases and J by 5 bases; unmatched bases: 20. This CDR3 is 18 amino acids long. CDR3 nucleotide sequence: TGCGCCAGCAGCAAGATTGTGGGGCGGGGGAGCACCCATGAGACCCAGTACTTC. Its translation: CASSKIVGRGSTHETQYF.

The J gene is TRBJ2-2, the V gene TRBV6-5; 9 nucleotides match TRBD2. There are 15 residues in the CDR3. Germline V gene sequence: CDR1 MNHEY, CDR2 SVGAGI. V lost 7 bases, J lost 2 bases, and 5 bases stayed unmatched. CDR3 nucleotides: TGTGCCAGCACCGAGCGGGGGGTAAACACCGGGGAGCTGTTTTTT. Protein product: CASTERGVNTGELFF.

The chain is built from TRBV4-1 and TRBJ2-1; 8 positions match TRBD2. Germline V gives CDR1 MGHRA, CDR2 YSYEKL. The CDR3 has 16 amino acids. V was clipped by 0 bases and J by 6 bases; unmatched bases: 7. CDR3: CASSQEWSGGVNEQFF. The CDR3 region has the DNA TGCGCCAGCAGCCAAGAGTGGAGCGGGGGAGTCAATGAGCAGTTCTTC.

The CDR3 loop is CARSLSGGAFHEQFF. CDR3 DNA sequence: TGTGCCAGAAGCTTAAGCGGGGGGGCCTTCCATGAGCAGTTCTTC. This chain uses TRBV5-3 with TRBJ2-1; 10 bases agree with TRBD2. TRBV5-3 is marked as an open reading frame, function uncertain. V was clipped by 2 bases and J by 8 bases; unmatched bases: 7. The CDR3 has 15 amino acids.

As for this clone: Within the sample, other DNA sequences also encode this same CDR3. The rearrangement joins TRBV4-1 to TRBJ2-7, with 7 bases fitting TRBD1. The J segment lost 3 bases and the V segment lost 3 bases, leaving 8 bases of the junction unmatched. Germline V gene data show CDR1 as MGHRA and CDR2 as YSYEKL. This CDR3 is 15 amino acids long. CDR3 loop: CASSQDRDSLYEQYF. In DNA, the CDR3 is TGCGCCAGCAGCCAGGACCGGGACAGTCTCTACGAGCAGTACTTC.

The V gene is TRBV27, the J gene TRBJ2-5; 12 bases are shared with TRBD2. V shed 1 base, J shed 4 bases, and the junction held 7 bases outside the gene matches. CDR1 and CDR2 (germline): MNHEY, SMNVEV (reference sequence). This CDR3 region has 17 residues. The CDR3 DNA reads TGTGCCAGCAGTTTATGGTCTAGCGGGAGGGCAGGAGAGACCCAGTACTTC. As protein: CASSLWSSGRAGETQYF.

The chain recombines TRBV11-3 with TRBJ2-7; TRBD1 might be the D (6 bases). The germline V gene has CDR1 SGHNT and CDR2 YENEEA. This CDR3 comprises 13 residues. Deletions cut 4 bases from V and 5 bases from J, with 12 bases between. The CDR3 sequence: CASSSEGTNEQYF. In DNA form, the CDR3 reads TGTGCCAGCAGCTCGGAAGGGACAAACGAGCAGTACTTC.

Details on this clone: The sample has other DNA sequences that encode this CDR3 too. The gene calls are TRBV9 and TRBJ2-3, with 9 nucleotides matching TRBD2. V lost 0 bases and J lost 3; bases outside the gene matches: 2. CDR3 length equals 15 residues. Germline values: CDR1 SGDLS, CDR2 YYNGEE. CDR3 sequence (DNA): TGTGCCAGCAGCGTAGGTAGCGGGGGTACAGATACGCAGTATTTT. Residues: CASSVGSGGTDTQYF.

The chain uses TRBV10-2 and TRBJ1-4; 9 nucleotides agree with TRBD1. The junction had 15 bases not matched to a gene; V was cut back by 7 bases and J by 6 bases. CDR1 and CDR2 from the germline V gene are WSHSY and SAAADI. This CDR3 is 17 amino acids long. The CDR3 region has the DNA TGCGCCAGCACCCCGGGGACAGGGTTCAGTAGCGATGAAAAACTGTTTTTT. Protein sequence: CASTPGTGFSSDEKLFF.

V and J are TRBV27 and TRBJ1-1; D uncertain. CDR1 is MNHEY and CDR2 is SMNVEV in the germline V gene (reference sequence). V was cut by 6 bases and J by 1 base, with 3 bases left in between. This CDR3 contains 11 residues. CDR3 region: CASSGNTEAFF. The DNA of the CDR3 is TGTGCCAGCAGCGGGAACACTGAAGCTTTCTTT.

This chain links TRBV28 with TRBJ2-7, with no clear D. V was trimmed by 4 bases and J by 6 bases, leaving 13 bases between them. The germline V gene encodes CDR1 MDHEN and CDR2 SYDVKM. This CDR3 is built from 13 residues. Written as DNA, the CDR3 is TGTGCCAGCAGTTCTGGTAGCCTCAGCGAGCAGTACTTC. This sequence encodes CASSSGSLSEQYF.

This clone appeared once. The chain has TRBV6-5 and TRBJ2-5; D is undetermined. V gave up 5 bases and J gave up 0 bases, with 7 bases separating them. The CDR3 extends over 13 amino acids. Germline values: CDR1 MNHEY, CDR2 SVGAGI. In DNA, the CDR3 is TGTGCCAGCAGTCCCCCGTACCAAGAGACCCAGTACTTC. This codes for CASSPPYQETQYF.

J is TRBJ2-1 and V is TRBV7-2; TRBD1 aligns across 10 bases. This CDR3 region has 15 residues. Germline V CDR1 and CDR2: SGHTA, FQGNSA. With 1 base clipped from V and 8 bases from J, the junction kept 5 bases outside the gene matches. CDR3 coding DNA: TGTGCCAGCAGCTTAGAGGGACAGGGGATTGATGAGCAGTTCTTC. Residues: CASSLEGQGIDEQFF.

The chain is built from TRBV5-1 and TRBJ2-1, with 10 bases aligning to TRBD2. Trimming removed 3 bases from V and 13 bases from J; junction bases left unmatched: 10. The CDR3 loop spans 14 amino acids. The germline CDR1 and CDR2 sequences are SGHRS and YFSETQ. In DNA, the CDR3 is TGCGCCAGCAGCTCCAAAAGCGGGAGGGCCTATCAGTTCTTC. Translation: CASSSKSGRAYQFF.

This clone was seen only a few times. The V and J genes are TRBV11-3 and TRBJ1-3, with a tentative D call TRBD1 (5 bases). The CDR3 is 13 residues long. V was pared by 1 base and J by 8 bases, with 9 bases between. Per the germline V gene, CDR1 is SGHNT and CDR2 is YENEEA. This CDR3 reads CASSLGGADTIYF. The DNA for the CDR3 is TGTGCCAGCAGCTTAGGGGGCGCGGACACCATATATTTT.

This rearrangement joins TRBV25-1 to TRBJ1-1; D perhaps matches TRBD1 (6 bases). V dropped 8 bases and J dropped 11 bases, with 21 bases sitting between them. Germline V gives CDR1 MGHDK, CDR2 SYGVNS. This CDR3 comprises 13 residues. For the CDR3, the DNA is TGTGCCAGCGGAAAACAGGGAGGGGTAGGGGCTTTCTTT. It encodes CASGKQGGVGAFF.

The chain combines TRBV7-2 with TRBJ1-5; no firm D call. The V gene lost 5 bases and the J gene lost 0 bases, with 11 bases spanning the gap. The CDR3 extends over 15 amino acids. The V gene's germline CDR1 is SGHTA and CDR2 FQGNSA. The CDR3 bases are TGTGCCAGCAGCCAGGAGGTTGTTAGCAATCAGCCCCAGCATTTT. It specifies CASSQEVVSNQPQHF.

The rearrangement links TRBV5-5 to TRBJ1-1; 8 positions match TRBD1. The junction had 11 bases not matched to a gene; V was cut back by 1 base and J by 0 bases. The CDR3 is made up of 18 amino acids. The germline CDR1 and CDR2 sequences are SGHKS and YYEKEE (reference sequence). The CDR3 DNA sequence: TGTGCCAGCAGCTTGATTTTGGGACAGGCTAGCATGAACACTGAAGCTTTCTTT. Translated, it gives CASSLILGQASMNTEAFF.

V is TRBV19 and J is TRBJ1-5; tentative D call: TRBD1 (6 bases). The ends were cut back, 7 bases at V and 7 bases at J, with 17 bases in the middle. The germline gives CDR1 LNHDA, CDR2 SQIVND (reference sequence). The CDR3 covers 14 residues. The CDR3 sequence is CASTPRQGPQPQHF. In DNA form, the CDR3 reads TGTGCCAGTACCCCCCGGCAGGGGCCCCAGCCCCAGCATTTT.

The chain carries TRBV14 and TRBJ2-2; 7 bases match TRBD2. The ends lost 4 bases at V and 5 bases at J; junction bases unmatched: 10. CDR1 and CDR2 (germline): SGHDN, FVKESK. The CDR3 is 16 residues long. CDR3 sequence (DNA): TGTGCCAGCAGCCTAGAGACTAGCTCTGAGACCGGGGAGCTGTTTTTT. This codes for CASSLETSSETGELFF. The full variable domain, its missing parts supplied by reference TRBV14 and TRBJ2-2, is EAGVTQFPSHSVIEKGQTVTLRCDPISGHDNLYWYRRVMGKEIKFLLHFVKESKQDESGMPNNRFLAERTGGTYSTLKVQPAELEDSGVYFCASSLETSSETGELFFGEGSRLTVL.

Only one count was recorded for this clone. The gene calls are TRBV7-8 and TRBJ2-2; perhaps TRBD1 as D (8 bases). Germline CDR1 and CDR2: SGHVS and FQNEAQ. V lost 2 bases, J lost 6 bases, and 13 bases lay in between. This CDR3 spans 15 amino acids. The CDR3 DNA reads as TGTGCCAGCAGCTTACAAACAGGGGGGGCCGGGGAGCTGTTTTTT. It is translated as CASSLQTGGAGELFF.

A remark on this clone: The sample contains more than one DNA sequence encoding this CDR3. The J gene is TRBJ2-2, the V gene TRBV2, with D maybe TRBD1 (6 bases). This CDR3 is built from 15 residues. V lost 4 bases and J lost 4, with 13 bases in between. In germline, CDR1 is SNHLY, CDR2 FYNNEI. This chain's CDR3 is CASSVRAGVTGELFF. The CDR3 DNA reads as TGTGCCAGCAGTGTAAGAGCAGGGGTCACCGGGGAGCTGTTTTTT.

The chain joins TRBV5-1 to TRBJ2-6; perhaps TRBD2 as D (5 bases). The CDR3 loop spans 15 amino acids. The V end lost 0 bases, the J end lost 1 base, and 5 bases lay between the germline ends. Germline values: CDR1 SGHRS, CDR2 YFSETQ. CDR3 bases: TGCGCCAGCAGCTTGGCGGGATCTGGGGCCAACGTCCTGACTTTC. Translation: CASSLAGSGANVLTF.

Written as DNA, the CDR3 is TGTGCCACCAGTGATTTTAAGGGGAACTATGGCTACACCTTC. This encodes CATSDFKGNYGYTF. This chain connects TRBV24-1 to TRBJ1-2; D may be TRBD1 (5 bases). This CDR3 spans 14 amino acids. The germline gives CDR1 KGHDR, CDR2 SFDVKD. V was cut by 1 base and J by 2 bases, with 7 bases left in between.

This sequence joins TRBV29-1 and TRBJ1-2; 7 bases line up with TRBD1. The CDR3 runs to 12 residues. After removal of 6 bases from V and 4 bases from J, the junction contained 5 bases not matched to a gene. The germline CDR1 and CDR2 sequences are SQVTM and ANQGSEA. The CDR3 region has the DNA TGCAGCGTCGACAGGGATGGCTATGGCTACACCTTC. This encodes CSVDRDGYGYTF.

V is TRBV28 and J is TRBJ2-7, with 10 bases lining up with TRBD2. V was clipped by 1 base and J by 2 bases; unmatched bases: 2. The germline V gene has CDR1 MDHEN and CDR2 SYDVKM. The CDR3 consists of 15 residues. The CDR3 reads CASSLSSGSAYEQYF. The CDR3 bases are TGTGCCAGCAGTTTATCTAGCGGGAGCGCCTACGAGCAGTACTTC.

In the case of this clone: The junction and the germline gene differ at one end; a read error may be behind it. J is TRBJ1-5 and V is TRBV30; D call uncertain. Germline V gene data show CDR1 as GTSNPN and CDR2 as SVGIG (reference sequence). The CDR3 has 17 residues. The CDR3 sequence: CDWKSTPPSGINQPQHF. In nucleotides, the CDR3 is TGTGACTGGAAAAGCACGCCGCCGTCCGGTATCAATCAGCCCCAGCATTTT.